This TCR beta chain was documented in a study of cytomegalovirus exposure and HLA in healthy donors. Use of 60 Vbeta and 13 Jbeta primers characterized the PCR. The table came from immunoSEQ multiplex PCR; TCRdb's copy has only in-frame clones and leaves some out. The table shows about 110,000 clones, with roughly three quarters occurring only once. CDR3 size: 15 residues. With 4 bases clipped from V and 2 bases from J, the junction kept 6 bases outside the gene matches. CDR1 and CDR2 (germline): SGHKS, YYEKEE (reference sequence). Sample: PBMCs. V gene TRBV5-5 combines with J gene TRBJ2-7; 10 bases fit TRBD1. The source is a man aged 25 to 45 in good health and CMV-seropositive. The CDR3 bases are TGTGCCAGCAGCAAACATGGACAGGGGGCCTACGAGCAGTACTTC. Protein: CASSKHGQGAYEQYF.